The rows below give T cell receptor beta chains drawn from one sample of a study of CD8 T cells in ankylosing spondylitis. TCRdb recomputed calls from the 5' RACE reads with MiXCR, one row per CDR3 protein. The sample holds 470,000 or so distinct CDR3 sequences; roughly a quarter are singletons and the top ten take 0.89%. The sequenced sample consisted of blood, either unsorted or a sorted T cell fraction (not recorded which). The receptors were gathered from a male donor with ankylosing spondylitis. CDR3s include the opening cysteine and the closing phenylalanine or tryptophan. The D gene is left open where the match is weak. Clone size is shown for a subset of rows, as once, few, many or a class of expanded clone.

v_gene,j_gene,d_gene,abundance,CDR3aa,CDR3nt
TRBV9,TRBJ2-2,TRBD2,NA,CASNRLAGTTGELFF,TGTGCCAGCAACCGGCTAGCGGGAACCACCGGGGAGCTGTTTTTT
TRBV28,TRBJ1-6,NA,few,CASSVLGGDVSPLHF,TGTGCCAGCAGTGTACTGGGGGGGGATGTTTCACCCCTCCACTTT
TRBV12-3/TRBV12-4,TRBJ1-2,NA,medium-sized,CASSLARGKGGYTF,TGTGCCAGCAGTTTAGCGCGAGGGAAGGGTGGCTACACCTTC
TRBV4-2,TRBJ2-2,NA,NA,CASSQEGRPNTGELFF,TGTGCCAGCAGCCAAGAGGGGCGCCCGAACACCGGGGAGCTGTTTTTT
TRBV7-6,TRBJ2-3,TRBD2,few,CASSVPSGRLSDTQYF,TGTGCCAGCAGCGTCCCTAGCGGGAGGTTGTCAGATACGCAGTATTTT
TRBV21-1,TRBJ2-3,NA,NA,CASSKGSAGDTQYF,TGTGCCAGCAGCAAAGGGTCTGCAGGAGATACGCAGTATTTT
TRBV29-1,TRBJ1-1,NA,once,CSGTRTGDTEAFF,TGCAGCGGGACGCGCACGGGGGACACTGAAGCTTTCTTT
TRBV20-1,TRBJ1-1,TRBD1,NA,CSARGDRATEAFF,TGCAGTGCTAGGGGGGACAGAGCCACTGAAGCTTTCTTT
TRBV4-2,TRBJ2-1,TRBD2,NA,CASSPWTSGNSYNEQFF,TGTGCCAGCAGCCCGTGGACTAGCGGGAATTCCTACAATGAGCAGTTCTTC
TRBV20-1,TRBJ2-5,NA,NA,CSARDYHGFLETQYF,TGCAGTGCTAGAGACTATCATGGGTTTTTGGAGACCCAGTACTTC
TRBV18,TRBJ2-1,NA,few,CASSPRGVGEQFF,TGTGCCAGCTCACCTCGGGGTGTGGGCGAGCAGTTCTTC
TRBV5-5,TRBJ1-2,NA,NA,CASSLAYGTNYGYTF,TGTGCCAGCAGCTTGGCTTACGGCACCAACTATGGCTACACCTTC
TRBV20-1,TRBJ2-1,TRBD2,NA,CSARELAGVSYNEQFF,TGCAGTGCTAGGGAACTAGCGGGAGTATCCTACAATGAGCAGTTCTTC
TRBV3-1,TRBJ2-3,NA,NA,CASSLAGASDTQYF,TGTGCCAGCAGCCTGGCGGGTGCCTCCGATACGCAGTATTTT
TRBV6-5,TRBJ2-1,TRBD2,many,CASSYSGIAGVYNEQFF,TGTGCCAGCAGTTACTCGGGAATAGCGGGAGTTTACAATGAGCAGTTCTTC
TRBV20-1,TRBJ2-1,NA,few,CSARGFGEQFF,TGCAGTGCTAGAGGGTTTGGGGAGCAGTTCTTC
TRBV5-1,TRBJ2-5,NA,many,CASSLVAVQETQYF,TGCGCCAGCAGCTTGGTAGCGGTCCAAGAGACCCAGTACTTC
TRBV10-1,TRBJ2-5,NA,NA,CASSETTEAITETQYF,TGCGCCAGCAGTGAGACGACTGAAGCTATCACGGAGACCCAGTACTTC
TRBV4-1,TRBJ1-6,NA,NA,CASSEDRNSPLHF,TGCGCCAGCAGCGAGGACAGAAATTCACCCCTCCACTTT
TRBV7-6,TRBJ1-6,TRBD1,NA,CASSLAPGQGFSDYNSPLHF,TGTGCCAGCAGCTTAGCGCCGGGACAGGGGTTTTCCGATTATAATTCACCCCTCCACTTT
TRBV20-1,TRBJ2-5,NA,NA,CSAGGDSQLSGTQYF,TGCAGTGCGGGAGGGGACAGTCAGCTTTCCGGGACCCAGTACTTC
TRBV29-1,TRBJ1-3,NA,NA,CSVAGETSGNTIYF,TGCAGCGTTGCCGGGGAGACCTCTGGAAACACCATATATTTT
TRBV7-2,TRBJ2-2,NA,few,CASSLVGTTTGELFF,TGTGCCAGCAGCTTAGTAGGGACCACCACCGGGGAGCTGTTTTTT
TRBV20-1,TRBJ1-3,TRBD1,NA,CSAPDRGNTIYF,TGCAGTGCCCCGGACAGGGGGAACACCATATATTTT
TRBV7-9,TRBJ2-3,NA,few,CASSPQGGSQDTQYF,TGTGCCAGCAGCCCCCAGGGTGGGAGTCAAGATACGCAGTATTTT
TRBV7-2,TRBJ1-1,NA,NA,CASSLGVQRSAFF,TGTGCCAGCAGCTTAGGCGTCCAAAGGTCGGCTTTCTTT
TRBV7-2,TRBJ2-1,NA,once,CASSLAPSLVDEQFF,TGTGCCAGCAGCTTAGCGCCCTCTCTGGTCGATGAGCAGTTCTTC